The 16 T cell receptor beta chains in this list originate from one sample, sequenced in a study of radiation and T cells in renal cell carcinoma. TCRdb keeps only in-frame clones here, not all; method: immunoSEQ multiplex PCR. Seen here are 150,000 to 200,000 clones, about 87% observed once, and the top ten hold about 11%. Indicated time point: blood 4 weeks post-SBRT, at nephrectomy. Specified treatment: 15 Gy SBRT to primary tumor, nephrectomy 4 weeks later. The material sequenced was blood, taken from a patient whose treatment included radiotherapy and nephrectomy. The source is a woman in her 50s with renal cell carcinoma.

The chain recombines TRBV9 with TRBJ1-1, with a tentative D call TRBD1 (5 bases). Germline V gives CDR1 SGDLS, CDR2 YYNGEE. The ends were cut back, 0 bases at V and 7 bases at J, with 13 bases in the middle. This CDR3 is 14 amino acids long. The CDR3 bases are TGTGCCAGCAGCGTAGTGGTGGGGCCAGGTGAAGCTTTCTTT. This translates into CASSVVVGPGEAFF.

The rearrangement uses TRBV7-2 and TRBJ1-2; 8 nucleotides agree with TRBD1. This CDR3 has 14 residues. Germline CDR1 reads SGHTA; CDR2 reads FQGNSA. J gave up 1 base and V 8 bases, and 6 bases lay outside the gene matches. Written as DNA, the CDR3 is TGTGCCAGCCGCCAGGGGGCGCTTAACTATGGCTACACCTTC. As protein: CASRQGALNYGYTF.

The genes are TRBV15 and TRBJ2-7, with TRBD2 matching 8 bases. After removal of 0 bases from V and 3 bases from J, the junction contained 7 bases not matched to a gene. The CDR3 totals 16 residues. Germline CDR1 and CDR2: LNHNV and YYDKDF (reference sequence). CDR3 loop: CATSRDLAGANYEQYF. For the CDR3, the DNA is TGTGCCACCAGCAGAGATCTAGCGGGTGCCAACTACGAGCAGTACTTC. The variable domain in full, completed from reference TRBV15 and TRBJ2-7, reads DAMVIQNPRYQVTQFGKPVTLSCSQTLNHNVMYWYQQKSSQAPKLLFHYYDKDFNNEADTPDNFQSRRPNTSFCFLDIRSPGLGDTAMYLCATSRDLAGANYEQYFGPGTRLTVT.

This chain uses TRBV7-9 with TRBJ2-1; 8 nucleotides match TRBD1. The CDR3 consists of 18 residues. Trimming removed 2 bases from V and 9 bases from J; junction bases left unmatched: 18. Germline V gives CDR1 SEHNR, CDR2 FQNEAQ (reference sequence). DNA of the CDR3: TGTGCCAGCAGCTTAAGACAGGGGTGGGGAACTCCGACCGGTGAGCAGTTCTTC. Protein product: CASSLRQGWGTPTGEQFF.

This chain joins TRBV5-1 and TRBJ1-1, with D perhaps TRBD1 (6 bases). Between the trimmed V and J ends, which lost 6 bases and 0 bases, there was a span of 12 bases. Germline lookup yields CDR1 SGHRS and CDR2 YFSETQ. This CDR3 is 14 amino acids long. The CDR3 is CASKRQEMNTEAFF. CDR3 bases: TGCGCCAGCAAGCGACAGGAAATGAACACTGAAGCTTTCTTT. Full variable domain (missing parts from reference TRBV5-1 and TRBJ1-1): KAGVTQTPRYLIKTRGQQVTLSCSPISGHRSVSWYQQTPGQGLQFLFEYFSETQRNKGNFPGRFSGRQFSNSRSEMNVSTLELGDSALYLCASKRQEMNTEAFFGQGTRLTVV.

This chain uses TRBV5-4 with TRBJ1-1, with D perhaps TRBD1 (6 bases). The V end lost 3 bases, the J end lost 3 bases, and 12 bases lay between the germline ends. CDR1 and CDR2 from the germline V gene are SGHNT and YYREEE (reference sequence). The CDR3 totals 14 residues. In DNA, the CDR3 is TGTGCCAGCAGCTCGGATCCAGGGGACACTGAAGCTTTCTTT. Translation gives CASSSDPGDTEAFF.

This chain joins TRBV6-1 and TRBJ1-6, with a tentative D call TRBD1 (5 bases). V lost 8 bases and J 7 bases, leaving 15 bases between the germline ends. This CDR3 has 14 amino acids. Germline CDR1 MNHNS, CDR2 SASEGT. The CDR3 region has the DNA TGTGCCAGCGCTTTGCGGGGGGAGAATTCACCCCTCCACTTT. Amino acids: CASALRGENSPLHF.

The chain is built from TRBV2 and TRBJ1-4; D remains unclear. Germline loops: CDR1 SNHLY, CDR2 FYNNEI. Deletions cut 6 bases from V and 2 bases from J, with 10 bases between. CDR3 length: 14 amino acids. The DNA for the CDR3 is TGTGCCAGCAGATCGGAACCGACTAATGAAAAACTGTTTTTT. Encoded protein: CASRSEPTNEKLFF.

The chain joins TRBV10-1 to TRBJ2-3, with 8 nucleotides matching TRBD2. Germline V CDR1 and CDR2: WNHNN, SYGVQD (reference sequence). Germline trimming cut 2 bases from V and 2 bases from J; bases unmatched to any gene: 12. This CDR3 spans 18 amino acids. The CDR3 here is CASSERVIAGHYTDTQYF. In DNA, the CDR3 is TGCGCCAGCAGTGAGAGGGTGATAGCGGGACATTACACAGATACGCAGTATTTT.

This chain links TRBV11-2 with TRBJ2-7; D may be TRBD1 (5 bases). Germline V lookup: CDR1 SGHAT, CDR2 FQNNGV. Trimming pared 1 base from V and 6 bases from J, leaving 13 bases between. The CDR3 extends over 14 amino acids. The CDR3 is CASSLGGRTSEQYF. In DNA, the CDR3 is TGTGCCAGCAGCTTAGGGGGCAGAACCTCCGAGCAGTACTTC.

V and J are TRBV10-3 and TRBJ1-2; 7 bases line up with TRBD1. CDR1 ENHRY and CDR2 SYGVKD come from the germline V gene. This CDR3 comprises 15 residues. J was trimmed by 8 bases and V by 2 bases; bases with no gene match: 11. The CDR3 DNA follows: TGTGCCATCAGTGAGGCCCGGGACAGTCTCCTAGGCTACACCTTC. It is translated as CAISEARDSLLGYTF.

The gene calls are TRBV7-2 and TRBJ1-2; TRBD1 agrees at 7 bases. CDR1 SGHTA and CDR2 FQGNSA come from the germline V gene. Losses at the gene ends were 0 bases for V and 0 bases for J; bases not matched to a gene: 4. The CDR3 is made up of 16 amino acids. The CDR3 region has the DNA TGTGCCAGCAGCTTAGCGGGGGGACAGACTAACTATGGCTACACCTTC. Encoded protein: CASSLAGGQTNYGYTF.

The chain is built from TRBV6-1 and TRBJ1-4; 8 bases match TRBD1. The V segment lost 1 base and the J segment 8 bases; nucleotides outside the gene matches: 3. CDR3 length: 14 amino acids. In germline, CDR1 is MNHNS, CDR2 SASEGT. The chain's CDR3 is CASSEGTGSEKLFF. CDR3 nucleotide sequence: TGTGCCAGCAGTGAAGGGACAGGGAGCGAAAAACTGTTTTTT.

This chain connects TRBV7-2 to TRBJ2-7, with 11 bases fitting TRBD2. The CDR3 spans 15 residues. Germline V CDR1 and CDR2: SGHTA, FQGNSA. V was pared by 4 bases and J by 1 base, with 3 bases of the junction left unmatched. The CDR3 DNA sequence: TGTGCCAGCAGCTGGAGACTAGCGGGATCCTACGAGCAGTACTTC. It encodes CASSWRLAGSYEQYF.

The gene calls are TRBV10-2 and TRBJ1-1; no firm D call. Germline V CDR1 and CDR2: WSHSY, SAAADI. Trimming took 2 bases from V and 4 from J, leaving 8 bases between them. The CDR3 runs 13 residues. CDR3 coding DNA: TGCGCCAGCAGTGAGGGGCTGTCCACTGAAGCTTTCTTT. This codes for CASSEGLSTEAFF.

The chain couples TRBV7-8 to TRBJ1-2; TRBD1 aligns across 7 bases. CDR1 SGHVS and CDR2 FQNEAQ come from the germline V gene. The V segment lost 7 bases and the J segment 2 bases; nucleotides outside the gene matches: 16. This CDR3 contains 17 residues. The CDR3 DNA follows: TGTGCCAGCACCCTGGACAGGATCAACCCGAGGAACTATGGCTACACCTTC. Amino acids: CASTLDRINPRNYGYTF.